This T cell receptor (beta chain) was identified in a study of blood T cells in healthy people across ages. V was clipped by 2 bases and J by 3 bases, with 10 bases between them. Germline CDR1 MNHNY, CDR2 SVGAGI (reference sequence). The CDR3 length is 14 residues. With a J-beta primer mix and a sample-barcoded 5' primer, a second PCR ran about 6 to 11 cycles. Via MiXCR, TCRdb re-called the 5' RACE reads, giving one row per CDR3 protein. This sample has approximately 730,000 distinct CDR3 sequences, with about 53% found just once. This clonotype was observed a handful of times. The antigen remains unidentified. Ranging in age from roughly 6 to 100, the donors were healthy Caucasian individuals from Russia. Study-wide results and limits: With age, beta diversity per million T cells declined roughly linearly, significantly by 35 to 40. Long-lived donors had more naive CD4+ cells and higher diversity than aged donors.

The origin of this receptor is a man at least 80 years old in good health. The sequencing sample was made of blood. The rearrangement links TRBV6-6 to TRBJ1-2, with a possible D match to TRBD1 (5 bases). DNA of the CDR3: TGTGCCAGCAGTTACCTTCAGGGTGACTATGGCTACACCTTC. Translated: CASSYLQGDYGYTF.